This record covers a single T cell receptor (beta chain). This sample was included in a study of control samples from healthy donors and cancer patients. There are 16 residues in the CDR3. V lost 4 bases and J 6 bases, leaving 21 bases between the germline ends. In germline, CDR1 is MGHDK, CDR2 SYGVNS. Profiled with immunoSEQ multiplex PCR; TCRdb holds only in-frame clones, not every one. The table shows about 160,000 clones, with over 85% occurring only once. Sequencing was carried out using blood. This sequence joins TRBV25-1 and TRBJ1-2; D might be TRBD1 (6 bases). The receptor's source is a man younger than 35 in good health. The chain's CDR3 is CASSVPAQGNRDGYTF. DNA of the CDR3: TGTGCCAGCAGTGTTCCCGCCCAGGGGAATCGGGATGGCTACACCTTC.